The rows below give T cell receptor beta chains drawn from one sample of a study of blood T cell repertoires in COVID-19. The data were produced by immunoSEQ multiplex PCR, yet TCRdb's version contains in-frame clones alone and is incomplete. The sample shows about 180,000 clones, 85% to 90% of them seen only once. Sequencing was performed on peripheral blood. The source is a woman between 25 and 40 years old with active or convalescent COVID-19. Both conserved end residues are part of each CDR3. The D gene is left open where the match is weak. The size of a clone is reported for some rows only, either as once, few or many, or as a class for expanded clones.

size | D | J | V | DNA | CDR3
. | TRBD1 | TRBJ2-7 | TRBV6-5 | TGTGCCAGCAGGCGACAGGGGTCCTACGAGCAGTACTTC | CASRRQGSYEQYF
. | . | TRBJ2-2 | TRBV10-1 | TGCGCCAGCAGTGAGACGGGGGGCGACACCGGGGAGCTGTTTTTT | CASSETGGDTGELFF
. | . | TRBJ2-5 | TRBV19 | TGTGCCAGTAGTTCGTACCGGGACGGAGGGTCCCAAGAGACCCAGTACTTC | CASSSYRDGGSQETQYF
. | TRBD1 | TRBJ1-2 | TRBV6-5 | TGTGCCAGCAGCTACGCCCACCGGGACAGGGGGGATGGCTACACCTTC | CASSYAHRDRGDGYTF
. | TRBD1 | TRBJ1-1 | TRBV5-1 | TGCGCCAGCAGCTTGGCAGGGGGAGGAACTGAAGCTTTCTTT | CASSLAGGGTEAFF
. | . | TRBJ1-2 | TRBV5-1 | TGCGCCAGCAGCTTTGACAGGACCCTATATGGCTACACCTTC | CASSFDRTLYGYTF
many | TRBD1 | TRBJ1-1 | TRBV10-3 | TGTGCCATCAGTGCGACAGGGCAGAGCACTGAAGCTTTCTTT | CAISATGQSTEAFF
. | . | TRBJ2-7 | TRBV7-9 | TGTGCCAGCAGCTTACCCGTTTACAACCACGAGCAGTACTTC | CASSLPVYNHEQYF
. | . | TRBJ1-2 | TRBV29-1 | TGCAGCGTTGATAGGACAGAAGGGGTTCTAGGGGGCTACACCTTC | CSVDRTEGVLGGYTF
. | TRBD1 | TRBJ2-7 | TRBV29-1 | TGCAGCGTTGGAGGGACAGGGAACGAGCAGTACTTC | CSVGGTGNEQYF
few | . | TRBJ2-2 | TRBV5-1 | TGCGCCAGCAGCCCCCAGGGGAGGGTTAACACCGGGGAGCTGTTTTTT | CASSPQGRVNTGELFF
few | . | TRBJ1-6 | TRBV10-3 | TGTGCCATCAGTGAGAAGAGCTCCTATAATTCACCCCTCCACTTT | CAISEKSSYNSPLHF
. | . | TRBJ2-1 | TRBV7-6 | TGTGCCAGCAGCTTAGCTATTCCTCCGGAGGGCGCCTACAATGAGCAGTTCTTC | CASSLAIPPEGAYNEQFF
few | TRBD2 | TRBJ2-1 | TRBV2 | TGTGCCAGCAGTCCTACAACTAGCGGGAGGACCTACAATGAGCAGTTCTTC | CASSPTTSGRTYNEQFF
. | . | TRBJ1-1 | TRBV19 | TGTGCCAGTGGCCAGGGGACCACTGAAGCTTTCTTT | CASGQGTTEAFF
few | . | TRBJ2-7 | TRBV7-9 | TGTGCCAGCAGCTTCCTATACGAGCAGTACTTC | CASSFLYEQYF
. | . | TRBJ2-1 | TRBV3-1/TRBV3-2 | TGTGCCAGCAGCCAAGGAGGCCCCTCGAGCTCCTACAATGAGCAGTTCTTC | CASSQGGPSSSYNEQFF
medium-sized | TRBD1 | TRBJ2-7 | TRBV4-2 | TGTGCCAGCAGCCCGACAGGGGATCCCTACGAGCAGTACTTC | CASSPTGDPYEQYF
. | TRBD1 | TRBJ2-5 | TRBV25-1 | TGTGCCAGCGGCCCACAGGGGATCAAGACCCAGTACTTC | CASGPQGIKTQYF
. | . | TRBJ1-4 | TRBV2 | TGTGCCAGCAGTGATATCAGGGGTAATGAAAAACTGTTTTTT | CASSDIRGNEKLFF
. | . | TRBJ1-2 | TRBV5-6 | TGTGCCAGCAACCTAAAGTCCGTCACGGGATATGGCTACACCTTC | CASNLKSVTGYGYTF
. | TRBD2 | TRBJ2-7 | TRBV29-1 | TGCAGCACATCCGGGACTAGCGGGGTCGAGCAGTACTTC | CSTSGTSGVEQYF
. | TRBD1 | TRBJ2-6 | TRBV4-1 | TGCGCCAGCTGGGGACAGGGGGCCAACGTCCTGACTTTC | CASWGQGANVLTF
. | TRBD1 | TRBJ2-3 | TRBV11-2 | TGTGCCAGCAGCTTCGGACAGGGCACAGATACGCAGTATTTT | CASSFGQGTDTQYF
. | . | TRBJ2-7 | TRBV11-2 | TGTGCCAGCCAATGGGGTTTGGGGGCGGGAGTATCCTACGAGCAGTACTTC | CASQWGLGAGVSYEQYF
once | TRBD1 | TRBJ1-6 | TRBV28 | TGTGCCAGCAGTTTAATAGGGACAGGAGGAGGGTCACCCCTCCACTTT | CASSLIGTGGGSPLHF
. | TRBD1 | TRBJ2-5 | TRBV15 | TGTGCCACCAGCAGAGGGACAGGGATGGCGGGAGAGACCCAGTACTTC | CATSRGTGMAGETQYF
. | . | TRBJ2-3 | TRBV4-1 | TGCGCCAGCAGCCAAGATAGAACGGGGGGCCGGCGTACGCAGTATTTT | CASSQDRTGGRRTQYF
. | . | TRBJ1-2 | TRBV14 | TGTGCCAGCAGCCAAGGGGGCTGGGGCCATCACTATGGCTACACCTTC | CASSQGGWGHHYGYTF
once | . | TRBJ1-1 | TRBV19 | TGTGCCAGTACACAAGGAGGGACTGAAGCTTTCTTT | CASTQGGTEAFF
. | . | TRBJ1-4 | TRBV7-9 | TGTGCCAGCACCCCACGGGTCCTTGATGAAAAACTGTTTTTT | CASTPRVLDEKLFF
few | TRBD1 | TRBJ1-1 | TRBV9 | TGTGCCAGCAGCGTCCTGGGACAGGGGGTCACTGAAGCTTTCTTT | CASSVLGQGVTEAFF
. | . | TRBJ2-3 | TRBV3-1/TRBV3-2 | TGTGCCAGCAGCCAAGGAGAGGGTACGCAGTATTTT | CASSQGEGTQYF